A selection of T cell receptor beta chains follows, all from one sample in a study of identical twins. TCRdb redid the calling of the 5' RACE reads with MiXCR, one entry per CDR3 protein. The sample carries under 300,000 distinct CDR3 sequences, about 14% recorded once. The specimen was memory (CD45RO+) T cells sorted from blood. The receptors derive from a woman aged 18-29 years in good health. The CDR3 runs from the conserved cysteine through the conserved F or W. Each record gives: CDR3 DNA, CDR3 protein, J gene, D gene, clone size, V gene. The D gene is left open where the match is weak. A clone size is listed for some rows: how often the clone was seen (once, few, many), or a class if it is expanded.

cdr3_nt: TGTGCCAGCACCTTTGACGGGGTCGAACAGCCCCAGCATTTT
cdr3_aa: CASTFDGVEQPQHF
j_call: TRBJ1-5
d_call: -
clone_size: -
v_call: TRBV2

cdr3_nt: TGCGCCAGCAGCTCCCGGGACGATCGCCGAGAGACCCAGTACTTC
cdr3_aa: CASSSRDDRRETQYF
j_call: TRBJ2-5
d_call: -
clone_size: few
v_call: TRBV4-3

cdr3_nt: TGTGCCTGGAGTCGGACCACCCTGAGAGAGCAGTTCTTC
cdr3_aa: CAWSRTTLREQFF
j_call: TRBJ2-1
d_call: -
clone_size: -
v_call: TRBV30

cdr3_nt: TGTGCCAGCAGCCCGCTACTAGCGGGGGTTTTTCGAGAGACCCAGTACTTC
cdr3_aa: CASSPLLAGVFRETQYF
j_call: TRBJ2-5
d_call: TRBD2
clone_size: -
v_call: TRBV11-1

cdr3_nt: TGCAGTGCTAGGATTTATAGCGGGGTTGGTAATGAGCAGTTCTTC
cdr3_aa: CSARIYSGVGNEQFF
j_call: TRBJ2-1
d_call: TRBD2
clone_size: medium-sized
v_call: TRBV20-1

cdr3_nt: TGCGCCAGCAGCTTGGTAAGGGATGGAGAGACCCAGTACTTC
cdr3_aa: CASSLVRDGETQYF
j_call: TRBJ2-5
d_call: -
clone_size: -
v_call: TRBV5-1

cdr3_nt: TGTGCCAGCAGCTCAGGGGGGACTAGCGGGAGGGTTGTGCTTGAGCAGTTCTTC
cdr3_aa: CASSSGGTSGRVVLEQFF
j_call: TRBJ2-1
d_call: TRBD2
clone_size: -
v_call: TRBV7-6

cdr3_nt: TGCAGTGCCAGCGGGGGGGCTATGGAGACCCAGTACTTC
cdr3_aa: CSASGGAMETQYF
j_call: TRBJ2-5
d_call: TRBD2
clone_size: -
v_call: TRBV20-1

cdr3_nt: TGTGCCAGCAGTTTGTACCGGGACGCCGCCTACGAGCAGTCCTTC
cdr3_aa: CASSLYRDAAYEQSF
j_call: TRBJ2-7
d_call: -
clone_size: -
v_call: TRBV12-3/TRBV12-4

cdr3_nt: TGCAGTGCCAGACGGACAGACTACCATGACGCTTTCTTT
cdr3_aa: CSARRTDYHDAFF
j_call: TRBJ1-1
d_call: -
clone_size: few
v_call: TRBV20-1

cdr3_nt: TGCGCCAGCAGCCAAGATAACACTGTCCCTAAGCGGGAGCTGTTTTTT
cdr3_aa: CASSQDNTVPKRELFF
j_call: TRBJ2-2
d_call: -
clone_size: -
v_call: TRBV4-3

cdr3_nt: TGCGCCAGCAGCTTGGAGGTGTTGGATGAGCAGTTCTTC
cdr3_aa: CASSLEVLDEQFF
j_call: TRBJ2-1
d_call: -
clone_size: many
v_call: TRBV5-1

cdr3_nt: TGCGCCAGCAGCCTGGGACCGACCGGTGGGGAGACCCAGTACTTC
cdr3_aa: CASSLGPTGGETQYF
j_call: TRBJ2-5
d_call: -
clone_size: -
v_call: TRBV5-1

cdr3_nt: TGCAGCGCAACCGGGGCTAGCGGCCACTCCTACGAGCAGTACTTC
cdr3_aa: CSATGASGHSYEQYF
j_call: TRBJ2-7
d_call: TRBD2
clone_size: -
v_call: TRBV20-1